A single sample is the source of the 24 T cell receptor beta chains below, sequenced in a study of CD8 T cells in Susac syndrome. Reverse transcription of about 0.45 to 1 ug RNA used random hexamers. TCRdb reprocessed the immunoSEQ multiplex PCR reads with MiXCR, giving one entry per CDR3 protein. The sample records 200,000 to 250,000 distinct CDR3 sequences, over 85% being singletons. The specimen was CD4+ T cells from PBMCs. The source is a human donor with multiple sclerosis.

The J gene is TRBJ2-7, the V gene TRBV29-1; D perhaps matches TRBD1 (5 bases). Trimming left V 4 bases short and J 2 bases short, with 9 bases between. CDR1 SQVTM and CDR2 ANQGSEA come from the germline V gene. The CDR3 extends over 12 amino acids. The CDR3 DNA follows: TGCAGCGTTGGGGGCCCAACCTACGAGCAGTACTTC. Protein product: CSVGGPTYEQYF.

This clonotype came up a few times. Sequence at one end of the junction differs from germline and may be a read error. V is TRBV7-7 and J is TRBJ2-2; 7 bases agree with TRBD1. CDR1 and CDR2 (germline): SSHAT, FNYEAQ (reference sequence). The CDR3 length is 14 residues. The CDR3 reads CASSLAGGTGELFF. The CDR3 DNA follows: TGTGCTAGCAGCTTAGCAGGGGGCACCGGGGAGCTGTTTTTT.

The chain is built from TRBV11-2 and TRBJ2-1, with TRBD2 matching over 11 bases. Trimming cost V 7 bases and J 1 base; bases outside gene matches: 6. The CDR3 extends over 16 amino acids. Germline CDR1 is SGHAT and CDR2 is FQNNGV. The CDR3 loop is CASTRIAGGSYNEQFF. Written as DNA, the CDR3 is TGTGCCAGCACCCGAATAGCGGGGGGGTCCTACAATGAGCAGTTCTTC.

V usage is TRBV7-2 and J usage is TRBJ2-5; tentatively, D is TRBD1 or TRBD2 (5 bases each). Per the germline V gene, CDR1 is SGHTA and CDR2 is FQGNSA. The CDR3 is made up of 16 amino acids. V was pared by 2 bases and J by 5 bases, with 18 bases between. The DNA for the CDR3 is TGTGCCAGCAGCTTAAGGGGCGCGGGCCGCAGGGAGACCCAGTACTTC. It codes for CASSLRGAGRRETQYF.

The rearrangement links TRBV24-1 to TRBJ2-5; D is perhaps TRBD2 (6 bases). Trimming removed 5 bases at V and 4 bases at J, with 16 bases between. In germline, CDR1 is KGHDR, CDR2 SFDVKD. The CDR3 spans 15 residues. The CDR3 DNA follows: TGTGCCACCAGTGTTGCGAGGGGAGGAGGAGAGACCCAGTACTTC. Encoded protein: CATSVARGGGETQYF.

CDR3 sequence: CASSYGLGGGETQYF. In DNA form, the CDR3 reads TGTGCCAGCAGCTACGGCCTGGGGGGCGGGGAGACCCAGTACTTC. V gene TRBV7-2 combines with J gene TRBJ2-5; D is possibly TRBD1 or TRBD2 (6 bases each). Germline lookup yields CDR1 SGHTA and CDR2 FQGNSA. CDR3 length: 15 residues. V dropped 4 bases and J dropped 5 bases, with 17 bases sitting between them.

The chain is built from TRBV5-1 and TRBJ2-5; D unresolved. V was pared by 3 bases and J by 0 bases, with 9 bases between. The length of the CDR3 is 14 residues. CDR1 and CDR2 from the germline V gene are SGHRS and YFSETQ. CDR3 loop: CASSSARYQETQYF. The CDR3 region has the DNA TGCGCCAGCAGCTCGGCCAGGTACCAAGAGACCCAGTACTTC. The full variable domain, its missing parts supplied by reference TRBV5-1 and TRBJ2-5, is KAGVTQTPRYLIKTRGQQVTLSCSPISGHRSVSWYQQTPGQGLQFLFEYFSETQRNKGNFPGRFSGRQFSNSRSEMNVSTLELGDSALYLCASSSARYQETQYFGPGTRLLVL.

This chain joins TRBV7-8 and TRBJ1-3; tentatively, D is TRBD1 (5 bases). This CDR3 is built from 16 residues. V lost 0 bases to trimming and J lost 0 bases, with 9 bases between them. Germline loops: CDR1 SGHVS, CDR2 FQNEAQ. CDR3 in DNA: TGTGCCAGCAGCTTAGCTGAGGGGATCTCTGGAAACACCATATATTTT. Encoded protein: CASSLAEGISGNTIYF.

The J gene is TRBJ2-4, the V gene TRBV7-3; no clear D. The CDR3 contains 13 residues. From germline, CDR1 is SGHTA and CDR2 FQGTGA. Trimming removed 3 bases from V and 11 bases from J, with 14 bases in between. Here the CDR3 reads CASSFFLTGVQYF. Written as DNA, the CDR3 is TGTGCCAGCAGCTTCTTTCTGACCGGCGTTCAGTACTTC.

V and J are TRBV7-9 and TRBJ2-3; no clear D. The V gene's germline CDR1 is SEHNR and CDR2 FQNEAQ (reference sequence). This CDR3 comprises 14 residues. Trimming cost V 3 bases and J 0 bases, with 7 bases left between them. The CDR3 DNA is TGTGCCAGCAGCTTCGGTGCTAGCACAGATACGCAGTATTTT. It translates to CASSFGASTDTQYF.

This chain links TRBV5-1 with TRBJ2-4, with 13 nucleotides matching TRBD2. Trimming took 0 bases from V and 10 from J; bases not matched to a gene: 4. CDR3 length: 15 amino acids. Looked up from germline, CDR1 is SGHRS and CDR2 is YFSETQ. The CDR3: CASSLAQTSGRIQYF. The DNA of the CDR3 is TGCGCCAGCAGCTTGGCCCAGACTAGCGGGAGGATTCAGTACTTC.

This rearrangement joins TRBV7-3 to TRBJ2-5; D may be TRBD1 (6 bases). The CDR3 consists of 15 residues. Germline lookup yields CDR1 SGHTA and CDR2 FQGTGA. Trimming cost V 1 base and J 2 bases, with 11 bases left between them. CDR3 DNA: TGTGCCAGCAGCTTAAGGGGGACACTTCAAGAGACCCAGTACTTC. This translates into CASSLRGTLQETQYF.

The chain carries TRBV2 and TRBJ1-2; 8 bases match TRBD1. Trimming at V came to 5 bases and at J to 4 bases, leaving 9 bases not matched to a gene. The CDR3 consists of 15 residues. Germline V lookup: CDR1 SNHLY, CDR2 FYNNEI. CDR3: CASSQGTGWGYGYTF. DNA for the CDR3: TGTGCCAGCAGTCAAGGGACAGGCTGGGGCTATGGCTACACCTTC.

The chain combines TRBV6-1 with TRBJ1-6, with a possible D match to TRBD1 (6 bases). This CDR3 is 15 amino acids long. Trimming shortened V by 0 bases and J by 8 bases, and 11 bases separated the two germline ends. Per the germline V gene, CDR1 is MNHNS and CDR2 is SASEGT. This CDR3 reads CASSEAGADDSPLHF. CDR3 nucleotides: TGTGCCAGCAGTGAAGCGGGGGCCGATGATTCACCCCTCCACTTT.

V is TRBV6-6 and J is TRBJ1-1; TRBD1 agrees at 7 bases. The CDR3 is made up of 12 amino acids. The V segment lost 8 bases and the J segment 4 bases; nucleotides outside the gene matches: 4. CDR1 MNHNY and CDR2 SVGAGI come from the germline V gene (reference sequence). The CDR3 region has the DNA TGTGCCAGCGGAAGGGGGCGCACTGAAGCTTTCTTT. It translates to CASGRGRTEAFF.

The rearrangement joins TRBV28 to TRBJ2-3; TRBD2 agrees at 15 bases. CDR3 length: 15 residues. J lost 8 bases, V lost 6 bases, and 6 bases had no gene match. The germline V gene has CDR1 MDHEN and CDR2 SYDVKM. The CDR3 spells CASRRTSGGAGTQYF. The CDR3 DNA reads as TGTGCCAGCAGGAGGACTAGCGGGGGGGCCGGTACGCAGTATTTT.

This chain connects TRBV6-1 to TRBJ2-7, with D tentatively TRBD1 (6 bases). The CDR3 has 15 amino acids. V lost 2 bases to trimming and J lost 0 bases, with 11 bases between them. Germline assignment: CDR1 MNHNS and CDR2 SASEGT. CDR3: CASSERQGSSYEQYV. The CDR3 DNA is TGTGCCAGCAGTGAAAGGCAGGGGAGCTCCTACGAGCAGTACGTC.

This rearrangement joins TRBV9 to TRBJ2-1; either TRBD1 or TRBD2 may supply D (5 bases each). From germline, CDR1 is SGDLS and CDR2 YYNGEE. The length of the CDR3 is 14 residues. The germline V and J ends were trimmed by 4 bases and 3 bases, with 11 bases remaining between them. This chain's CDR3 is CASSRDRYYNEQFF. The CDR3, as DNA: TGTGCCAGCAGCAGGGACCGATACTACAATGAGCAGTTCTTC.

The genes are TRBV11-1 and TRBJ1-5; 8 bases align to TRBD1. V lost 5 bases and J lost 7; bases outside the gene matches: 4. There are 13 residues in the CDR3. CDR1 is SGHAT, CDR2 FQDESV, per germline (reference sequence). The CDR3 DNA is TGTGCCAGCAGCCAGGACAGGGCCCAGCCCCAGCATTTT. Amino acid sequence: CASSQDRAQPQHF.

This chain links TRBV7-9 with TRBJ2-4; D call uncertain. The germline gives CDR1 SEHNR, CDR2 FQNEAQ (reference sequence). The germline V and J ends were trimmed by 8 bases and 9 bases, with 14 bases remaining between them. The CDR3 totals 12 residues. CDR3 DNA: TGTGCCAGCCGTCCGAGTCCAAGCATTCAGTACTTC. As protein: CASRPSPSIQYF.

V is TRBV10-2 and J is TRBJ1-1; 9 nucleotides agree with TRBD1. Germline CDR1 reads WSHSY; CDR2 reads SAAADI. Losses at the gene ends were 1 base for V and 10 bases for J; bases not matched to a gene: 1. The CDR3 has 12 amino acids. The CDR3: CASSEWGQGAFF. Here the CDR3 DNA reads TGCGCCAGCAGTGAGTGGGGACAGGGAGCTTTCTTT.

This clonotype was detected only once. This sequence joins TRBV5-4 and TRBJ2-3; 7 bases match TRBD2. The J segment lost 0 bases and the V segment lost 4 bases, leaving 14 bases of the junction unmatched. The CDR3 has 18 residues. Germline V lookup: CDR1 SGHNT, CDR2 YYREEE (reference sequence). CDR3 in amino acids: CASSRSTLAKTSTDTQYF. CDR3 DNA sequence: TGTGCCAGCAGCCGTTCGACACTAGCGAAAACTAGCACAGATACGCAGTATTTT.

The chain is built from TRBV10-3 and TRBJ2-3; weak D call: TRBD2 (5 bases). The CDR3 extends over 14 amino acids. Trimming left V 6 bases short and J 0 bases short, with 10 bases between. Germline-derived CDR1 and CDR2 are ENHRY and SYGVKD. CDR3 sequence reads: CAIRETRSTDTQYF. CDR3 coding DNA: TGTGCCATCAGGGAAACTAGGAGCACAGATACGCAGTATTTT.

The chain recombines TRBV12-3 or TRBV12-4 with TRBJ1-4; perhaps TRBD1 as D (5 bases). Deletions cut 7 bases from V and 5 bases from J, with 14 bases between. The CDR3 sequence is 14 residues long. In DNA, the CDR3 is TGTGCCAGCACGTTGGGACGGAGCAATGAAAAACTGTTTTTT. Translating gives CASTLGRSNEKLFF.